This TCR beta chain appears in the sequencing data of a study of cytomegalovirus exposure and HLA in healthy donors. General observations from the study: A prior analysis recorded that most TCR beta V segments were productive about 87% or about 30% of the time. A later analysis, which compared TCR beta chains of equal frequency, found the HLA-associated ones more clonally expanded.

With 60 Vbeta and 13 Jbeta primers, the PCR was carried out. Sequencing was performed with immunoSEQ multiplex PCR; in TCRdb, only in-frame clones are kept and a portion is missing. The table lists more than 85,000 clones, roughly three quarters of them singletons. Per germline, CDR1 SQVTM and CDR2 ANQGSEA. This CDR3 comprises 15 residues. After removal of 2 bases from V and 5 bases from J, the junction contained 10 bases not matched to a gene. On this clone: The target antigen is unknown.

The sample was PBMCs. This TCR was recovered from a female donor in good health and CMV-seropositive. The chain couples TRBV29-1 to TRBJ2-7, with TRBD1 matching 9 bases. The CDR3 protein is CSVEFRRDRVHEQYF. The CDR3 nucleotides read TGCAGCGTTGAATTCAGGCGGGACAGGGTCCACGAGCAGTACTTC.